This passage covers 25 T cell receptor beta chains from one sample sequenced in a study of spatial heterogeneity in lung cancer. TCRdb passed the 5' RACE reads through MiXCR, listing each CDR3 protein once. The data contain under 15,000 distinct CDR3 sequences, 13% to 15% of them singletons. Regarding time point: sample taken at primary tumor resection. Unsorted whole RNA samples from tumor, nontumor lung or frozen PBMC were sequenced. The input for sequencing was PBMCs, taken at surgery. All receptors derive from a male donor with early-stage non-small cell lung cancer.

Many counts were recorded for this clonotype. The J gene is TRBJ1-4, the V gene TRBV20-1; D possibly corresponds to TRBD1 (6 bases). Germline loops: CDR1 DFQATT, CDR2 SNEGSKA (reference sequence). V was shortened by 6 bases and J by 4 bases, with 12 bases between the two germline ends. There are 13 residues in the CDR3. CDR3 sequence: CSATGRVNEKLFF. For the CDR3, the DNA is TGCAGTGCCACAGGGAGGGTTAATGAAAAACTGTTTTTT.

This clonotype was counted many times. The V call is TRBV7-2, the J call TRBJ1-6; 7 bases agree with TRBD1. Germline V gene lookup returns CDR1 SGHTA and CDR2 FQGNSA. This CDR3 spans 14 amino acids. Trimming took 5 bases from V and 10 from J; bases not matched to a gene: 8. The CDR3 loop reads CASSRTGPNSPLHF. CDR3 in DNA: TGTGCCAGCAGCCGGACAGGTCCAAACTCACCCCTCCACTTT.

This chain connects TRBV4-1 to TRBJ2-1; 7 bases are a match to TRBD2. CDR1 MGHRA and CDR2 YSYEKL come from the germline V gene. V trimming: 3 bases; J trimming: 0 bases; junction bases outside the gene matches: 2. There are 15 residues in the CDR3. The DNA for the CDR3 is TGCGCCAGCAGCCAGCGGGGGAGCTCCTACAATGAGCAGTTCTTC. Translating gives CASSQRGSSYNEQFF.

A few counts support this clonotype. The rearrangement joins TRBV12-5 to TRBJ1-2, with TRBD1 matching over 7 bases. Trimming cost V 2 bases and J 0 bases; bases outside gene matches: 6. Germline values: CDR1 LGHNT, CDR2 FRNRAP. The CDR3 is 16 amino acids. This chain's CDR3 is CASGLSDRVTNYGYTF. The DNA for the CDR3 is TGTGCTAGTGGTTTGTCCGACAGGGTCACTAACTATGGCTACACCTTC. Filled out from reference TRBV12-5 and TRBJ1-2, the complete variable domain reads DARVTQTPRHKVTEMGQEVTMRCQPILGHNTVFWYRQTMMQGLELLAYFRNRAPLDDSGMPKDRFSAEMPDATLATLKIQPSEPRDSAVYFCASGLSDRVTNYGYTFGSGTRLTVV.

V gene TRBV28 combines with J gene TRBJ2-5; 7 positions match TRBD2. Germline CDR1 and CDR2: MDHEN and SYDVKM. This CDR3 has 18 amino acids. V lost 3 bases to trimming and J lost 3 bases; unmatched junction nucleotides: 16. CDR3: CASSFTPSGGVQEETQYF. CDR3 bases: TGTGCCAGCAGTTTTACCCCCTCTGGGGGGGTCCAAGAAGAGACCCAGTACTTC.

This clonotype was observed at least ten times. The genes are TRBV11-2 and TRBJ2-5; 7 nucleotides line up with TRBD2. Germline-derived CDR1 and CDR2 are SGHAT and FQNNGV. The CDR3 spans 16 residues. J was trimmed by 0 bases and V by 2 bases; bases with no gene match: 6. CDR3 amino acids: CASSLIGGGHQETQYF. The CDR3 coding sequence is TGTGCCAGCAGCTTAATTGGCGGGGGACACCAAGAGACCCAGTACTTC.

This clonotype was picked up a small number of times. This chain connects TRBV29-1 to TRBJ2-6; D is undetermined. Germline V lookup: CDR1 SQVTM, CDR2 ANQGSEA. The CDR3 has 13 residues. V lost 4 bases and J lost 0, with 4 bases in between. In DNA form, the CDR3 reads TGCAGCGTTGCCGGCTCTGGGGCCAACGTCCTGACTTTC. It encodes CSVAGSGANVLTF.

This clonotype was found a few times. The chain recombines TRBV4-2 with TRBJ1-2, with 7 bases that match TRBD1. V was pared by 4 bases and J by 2 bases, with 4 bases of the junction left unmatched. The CDR3 contains 14 residues. The V gene's germline CDR1 is LGHNA and CDR2 YNFKEQ. The CDR3 DNA reads as TGTGCCAGCAGCCCTCCGACAGGGAACTATGGCTACACCTTC. Translation gives CASSPPTGNYGYTF.

V gene TRBV27 combines with J gene TRBJ1-4; the match to TRBD1 covers 9 bases. The CDR3 is 13 residues long. V dropped 6 bases and J dropped 11; count of bases not matched to a gene: 7. CDR1 MNHEY and CDR2 SMNVEV come from the germline V gene (reference sequence). This chain's CDR3 is CASRWTGADKLFF. CDR3 DNA sequence: TGTGCCAGCAGATGGACAGGGGCTGACAAACTGTTTTTT.

This chain uses TRBV7-9 with TRBJ2-3; the match to TRBD2 covers 7 bases. V shed 4 bases, J shed 0 bases, and the junction held 13 bases outside the gene matches. The CDR3 contains 18 residues. Germline V gene lookup returns CDR1 SEHNR and CDR2 FQNEAQ (reference sequence). The CDR3 here is CASSSRGMGGSSTDTQYF. The CDR3 coding sequence is TGTGCCAGCAGCTCTAGGGGAATGGGAGGGTCAAGCACAGATACGCAGTATTTT.

In DNA, the CDR3 is TGTGCCAGCAGTTTCGGAAGAACGGAGCAGTACTTC. It specifies CASSFGRTEQYF. The chain uses TRBV28 and TRBJ2-7, with no clear D. The CDR3 totals 12 residues. Per germline, CDR1 MDHEN and CDR2 SYDVKM. Trimming left V 3 bases short and J 7 bases short, with 10 bases between. Together with reference TRBV28 and TRBJ2-7, the CDR3 gives the full variable domain: DVKVTQSSRYLVKRTGEKVFLECVQDMDHENMFWYRQDPGLGLRLIYFSYDVKMKEKGDIPEGYSVSREKKERFSLILESASTNQTSMYLCASSFGRTEQYFGPGTRLTVT.

This clonotype is categorized as medium-sized. The CDR3 is CASSVAPSTGWALNTEAFF. The CDR3 DNA reads as TGTGCCAGCAGTGTTGCTCCCTCAACAGGGTGGGCCTTGAACACTGAAGCTTTCTTT. The chain is built from TRBV2 and TRBJ1-1; TRBD1 might be the D (6 bases). The CDR3 is made up of 19 amino acids. Germline loops: CDR1 SNHLY, CDR2 FYNNEI. V gave up 4 bases and J gave up 0 bases, with 24 bases separating them.

V is TRBV19 and J is TRBJ2-3, with D hard to call. V shed 3 bases and J shed 4 bases, with 2 bases lying between them. Germline V CDR1 and CDR2: LNHDA, SQIVND (reference sequence). The CDR3 has 11 amino acids. The CDR3 protein is CASSIADTQYF. The CDR3 DNA follows: TGTGCCAGTAGTATTGCAGATACGCAGTATTTT.

The chain couples TRBV5-1 to TRBJ1-5, with D unresolved. Germline CDR1 SGHRS, CDR2 YFSETQ. The V gene lost 4 bases and the J gene lost 3 bases, with 14 bases spanning the gap. The CDR3 spans 15 residues. The CDR3 DNA sequence: TGCGCCAGCAGCCCTACGGACGGGTTCAATCAGCCCCAGCATTTT. This encodes CASSPTDGFNQPQHF.

This clonotype was recorded a few times. This chain links TRBV30 with TRBJ2-5; perhaps TRBD2 as D (6 bases). The germline gives CDR1 GTSNPN, CDR2 SVGIG (reference sequence). The germline V and J ends were trimmed by 5 bases and 2 bases, with 12 bases remaining between them. This CDR3 is built from 13 residues. The CDR3 nucleotides are TGTGCCTGGGCTCGGGGGTTGCAAGAGACCCAGTACTTC. Encoded protein: CAWARGLQETQYF.

This clonotype appeared a few times. The CDR3 region is CASSLSGAWETDTQYF. In nucleotides, the CDR3 is TGTGCCAGCAGTTTGTCAGGGGCCTGGGAGACAGATACGCAGTATTTT. This rearrangement joins TRBV28 to TRBJ2-3, with D possibly matching TRBD1 (6 bases). Deletions cut 3 bases from V and 3 bases from J, with 16 bases between. The germline gives CDR1 MDHEN, CDR2 SYDVKM. The CDR3 spans 16 residues.

The genes are TRBV4-3 and TRBJ1-5; no reliable D call. In germline, CDR1 is LGHNA, CDR2 YSLEER. The CDR3 totals 15 residues. V dropped 0 bases and J dropped 7 bases, with 13 bases sitting between them. DNA for the CDR3: TGCGCCAGCAGCCAAGATGAAGTGTCGGAGCAGCCCCAGCATTTT. It yields the protein CASSQDEVSEQPQHF.

The rearrangement joins TRBV24-1 to TRBJ2-5; D unclear. The V gene's germline CDR1 is KGHDR and CDR2 SFDVKD. V was trimmed by 1 base and J by 5 bases, leaving 7 bases between them. The CDR3 loop spans 13 amino acids. Here the CDR3 DNA reads TGTGCCACCAGTGATTTCTTGGGCGAGACCCAGTACTTC. Its translation is CATSDFLGETQYF.

Only a few counts were recorded for this clonotype. The chain couples TRBV6-2 or TRBV6-3 to TRBJ2-1; TRBD2 agrees at 7 bases. The CDR3 contains 13 residues. The germline V gene has CDR1 MNHEY and CDR2 SVGEGT. With 6 bases clipped from V and 6 bases from J, the junction kept 5 bases outside the gene matches. The CDR3 sequence is CASRATSPNEQFF. Written as DNA, the CDR3 is TGTGCCAGCAGAGCGACTAGCCCCAATGAGCAGTTCTTC.

This clonotype came up many times. The chain couples TRBV2 to TRBJ1-6; D unclear. CDR3 length: 15 amino acids. Per the germline V gene, CDR1 is SNHLY and CDR2 is FYNNEI. The germline V and J ends were trimmed by 6 bases and 8 bases, with 17 bases remaining between them. CDR3 in DNA: TGTGCCAGCAGCCCTATAGGAGGACTTGATTCACCCCTCCACTTT. Translated: CASSPIGGLDSPLHF. The full variable domain, in which reference TRBV2 and TRBJ1-6 provide the parts outside the CDR3, is EPEVTQTPSHQVTQMGQEVILRCVPISNHLYFYWYRQILGQKVEFLVSFYNNEISEKSEIFDDQFSVERPDGSNFTLKIRSTKLEDSAMYFCASSPIGGLDSPLHFGNGTRLTVT.

The V call is TRBV15, the J call TRBJ2-5, with D unclear. The germline gives CDR1 LNHNV, CDR2 YYDKDF (reference sequence). This CDR3 spans 13 amino acids. Trimming removed 1 base from V and 7 bases from J, with 10 bases in between. CDR3 amino acids: CATSRGPVGTQYF. The DNA for the CDR3 is TGTGCCACCAGCAGAGGCCCTGTCGGGACCCAGTACTTC.

The chain is built from TRBV28 and TRBJ2-1; 9 bases are a match to TRBD2. The CDR3 totals 17 residues. Per the germline V gene, CDR1 is MDHEN and CDR2 is SYDVKM. V dropped 4 bases and J dropped 2; count of bases not matched to a gene: 9. CDR3 residues: CASSSGSGGRTYNEQFF. In nucleotides, the CDR3 is TGTGCCAGCAGTTCCGGCAGCGGGGGGAGAACCTACAATGAGCAGTTCTTC.

The V gene is TRBV7-2, the J gene TRBJ2-7, with 9 bases aligning to TRBD1. Germline trimming cut 5 bases from V and 6 bases from J; bases unmatched to any gene: 8. The CDR3 totals 14 residues. Per germline, CDR1 SGHTA and CDR2 FQGNSA. The CDR3 DNA reads as TGTGCCAGCAGCCCAGACAGGGGGGACTTCGAGCAGTACTTC. It codes for CASSPDRGDFEQYF.

V usage is TRBV2 and J usage is TRBJ2-1; D gene ambiguous. The germline V gene encodes CDR1 SNHLY and CDR2 FYNNEI. Trimming took 6 bases from V and 1 from J, leaving 7 bases between them. The CDR3 extends over 13 amino acids. Here the CDR3 DNA reads TGTGCCAGCAGACCTCGATCCTACAATGAGCAGTTCTTC. Its protein is CASRPRSYNEQFF.

This clonotype occurred many times. The rearrangement links TRBV6-4 to TRBJ1-5; possible D gene TRBD1, 6 bases. V was trimmed by 7 bases and J by 7 bases, leaving 20 bases between them. CDR3 size: 15 residues. The germline V gene encodes CDR1 MRHNA and CDR2 SNTAGT. CDR3 nucleotide sequence: TGTGCCAGCAACGCGATCCTACAGGGATGCCAGCCCCAGCATTTT. It is translated as CASNAILQGCQPQHF.